The source of this T cell receptor beta chain is a study of spatial heterogeneity in lung cancer. The time point: sample taken at primary tumor resection. Extraction of whole RNA from tumor, nontumor lung or frozen PBMC preceded unsorted sequencing. Individually, TCR cDNA molecules were each labelled with a unique molecular identifier. Each CDR3 protein is one row after TCRdb ran MiXCR on the 5' RACE reads. Of under 5,000 distinct CDR3 sequences in the sample, approximately 8.8% were seen once. Losses at the gene ends were 1 base for V and 4 bases for J; bases not matched to a gene: 14. Germline V gene data show CDR1 as MNHEY and CDR2 as SMNVEV (reference sequence). The CDR3 contains 18 residues. Regarding the study as a whole: Within tumors, counts of expanded alpha and beta TCRs tracked tumor mutation counts.

Concerning this clonotype itself: Its target is not known. This beta chain came through as a stray read in a library set up for alpha chains, and its size says little.

The sample here was lung tumor tissue, taken at surgery. This sequence joins TRBV27 and TRBJ1-2; 8 bases are shared with TRBD1. This TCR derives from a male donor with early-stage non-small cell lung cancer. CDR3 protein: CASSLYGSGQGRGYGYTF. As DNA, the CDR3 is TGTGCCAGCAGTTTATATGGATCCGGACAGGGCAGGGGCTATGGCTACACCTTC.